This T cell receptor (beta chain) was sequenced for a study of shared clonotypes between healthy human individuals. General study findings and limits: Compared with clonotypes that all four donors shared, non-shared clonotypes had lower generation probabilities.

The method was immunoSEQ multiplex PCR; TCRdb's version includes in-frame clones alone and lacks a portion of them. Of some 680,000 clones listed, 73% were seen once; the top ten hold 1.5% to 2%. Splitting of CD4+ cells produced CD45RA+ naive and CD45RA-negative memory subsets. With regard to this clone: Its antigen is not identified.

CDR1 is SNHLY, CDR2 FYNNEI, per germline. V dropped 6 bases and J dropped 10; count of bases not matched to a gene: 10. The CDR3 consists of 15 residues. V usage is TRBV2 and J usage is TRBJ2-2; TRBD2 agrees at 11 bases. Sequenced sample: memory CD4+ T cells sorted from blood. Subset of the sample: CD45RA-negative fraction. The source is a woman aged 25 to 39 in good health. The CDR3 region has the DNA TGTGCCAGCAGACTCGGACTAGCGGGCATGGAGGAGCTGTTTTTT. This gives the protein CASRLGLAGMEELFF. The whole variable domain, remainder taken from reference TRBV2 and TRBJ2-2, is EPEVTQTPSHQVTQMGQEVILRCVPISNHLYFYWYRQILGQKVEFLVSFYNNEISEKSEIFDDQFSVERPDGSNFTLKIRSTKLEDSAMYFCASRLGLAGMEELFFGEGSRLTVL.